This T cell receptor (beta chain) is from a study of identical twins. This clonotype has ten or more counts. V lost 4 bases and J 2 bases, leaving 10 bases between the germline ends. Germline loops: CDR1 ENHRY, CDR2 SYGVKD. The CDR3 is made up of 14 amino acids. Via MiXCR, TCRdb re-called the 5' RACE reads, giving one row per CDR3 protein. The table has around 680,000 distinct CDR3 sequences, 8.6% seen once. These same data were also listed under a study on yellow fever vaccine responses in identical twins.

V usage is TRBV10-3 and J usage is TRBJ2-3; D gene unclear. Sequencing was performed on PBMCs. This receptor was taken from a woman younger than 35 in good health. The CDR3 DNA is TGTGCCATCAGTGTTGCCAGCCCCACAGATACGCAGTATTTT. This gives the protein CAISVASPTDTQYF.